Below, 32 T cell receptor beta chains from the same sample are listed, as sequenced in a study of T cell responses to AZD1222 COVID-19 vaccine. Sequencing used immunoSEQ multiplex PCR; TCRdb keeps in-frame clones, though not all of them. There are around 180,000 clones in the sample; roughly 91% occur only once, and roughly 26% lies in the top ten. Here the sequenced sample was peripheral blood, taken 28 days after the second AZD1222 dose. Receptors were obtained from an adult who received the AZD1222 COVID-19 vaccine.

The chain is built from TRBV20-1 and TRBJ2-5; D may be TRBD2 (5 bases). The CDR3 is 12 amino acids. Trimming took off 3 bases at V and 4 bases at J, with 9 bases between the two ends. The germline gives CDR1 DFQATT, CDR2 SNEGSKA (reference sequence). In nucleotides, the CDR3 is TGCAGTGCTAGTAGCGCTCCAGAGACCCAGTACTTC. This sequence encodes CSASSAPETQYF.

The rearrangement uses TRBV18 and TRBJ1-5, with 8 bases lining up with TRBD1. The CDR3 sequence is 15 residues long. The V gene end was trimmed by 0 bases and the J gene end by 4 bases; junction bases not matched to a gene: 2. Looked up from germline, CDR1 is KGHSH and CDR2 is LQKENI. In nucleotides, the CDR3 is TGTGCCAGCTCACCACCAGGACAGGGAAATCAGCCCCAGCATTTT. The encoded protein is CASSPPGQGNQPQHF.

The genes are TRBV7-2 and TRBJ1-6, with D tentatively TRBD1 (5 bases). V lost 10 bases and J 4 bases, leaving 14 bases between the germline ends. Germline lookup yields CDR1 SGHTA and CDR2 FQGNSA. This CDR3 is built from 14 residues. The CDR3 spells CATLEGRYNSPLHF. The CDR3 DNA is TGTGCCACCTTGGAGGGACGGTATAATTCACCCCTCCACTTT.

The chain combines TRBV5-4 with TRBJ2-2; 7 positions match TRBD1. Trimming removed 0 bases from V and 1 base from J; junction bases left unmatched: 3. The CDR3 runs 16 residues. From germline, CDR1 is SGHNT and CDR2 YYREEE (reference sequence). The CDR3 DNA follows: TGTGCCAGCAGCTTGGTCTACAGGGGGAACACCGGGGAGCTGTTTTTT. It codes for CASSLVYRGNTGELFF. The whole variable domain, remainder taken from reference TRBV5-4 and TRBJ2-2, is ETGVTQSPTHLIKTRGQQVTLRCSSQSGHNTVSWYQQALGQGPQFIFQYYREEENGRGNFPPRFSGLQFPNYSSELNVNALELDDSALYLCASSLVYRGNTGELFFGEGSRLTVL.

This chain joins TRBV10-3 and TRBJ2-2, with D possibly matching TRBD1 (5 bases). In germline, CDR1 is ENHRY, CDR2 SYGVKD. Deletions cut 1 base from V and 0 bases from J, with 9 bases between. The CDR3 spans 16 residues. The CDR3 DNA reads TGTGCCATCAGTGAGTTGGACACCACGAACACCGGGGAGCTGTTTTTT. It encodes CAISELDTTNTGELFF.

The CDR3 reads CASSLWRGTYEQYF. The CDR3 region has the DNA TGTGCCAGCAGTTTATGGCGGGGCACCTACGAGCAGTACTTC. This chain uses TRBV28 with TRBJ2-7; possibly TRBD2 for D (6 bases). Looked up from germline, CDR1 is MDHEN and CDR2 is SYDVKM. The CDR3 runs 14 residues. Between the trimmed V and J ends, which lost 0 bases and 2 bases, there was a span of 8 bases.

This clone was counted a single time. V is TRBV25-1 and J is TRBJ2-2; 7 bases fit TRBD1. Per germline, CDR1 MGHDK and CDR2 SYGVNS. This CDR3 has 15 amino acids. After removal of 2 bases from V and 3 bases from J, the junction contained 3 bases not matched to a gene. The CDR3: CASSEQGQHTGELFF. The CDR3 nucleotides read TGTGCCAGCAGTGAACAGGGACAGCACACCGGGGAGCTGTTTTTT. The complete variable domain, with remaining parts taken from reference TRBV25-1 and TRBJ2-2, reads EADIYQTPRYLVIGTGKKITLECSQTMGHDKMYWYQQDPGMELHLIHYSYGVNSTEKGDLSSESTVSRIRTEHFPLTLESARPSHTSQYLCASSEQGQHTGELFFGEGSRLTVL.

The genes are TRBV3-1 (or the pseudogene TRBV3-2) and TRBJ1-4; D is unclear. Germline V gene sequence: CDR1 LGHDT, CDR2 YNNKEL (reference sequence). The V end was cut by 1 base, the J end by 8 bases, with 5 bases between. The CDR3 sequence is 12 residues long. This CDR3 reads CASSQGPEKLFF. DNA for the CDR3: TGTGCCAGCAGCCAAGGTCCCGAAAAACTGTTTTTT.

Points on this clone: Its ends do not fully match the called genes, so a read error is possible. This sequence joins TRBV7-7 and TRBJ2-7; 14 bases agree with TRBD2. The germline gives CDR1 SSHAT, CDR2 FNYEAQ (reference sequence). The CDR3 length is 14 residues. The CDR3 loop is CASSPGLAGDEQYF. As DNA, the CDR3 is TGTGCTAGCAGCCCGGGACTAGCGGGAGACGAGCAGTACTTC.

This clone has a handful of counts. The chain has TRBV6-5 and TRBJ2-5; D call uncertain. The CDR3 extends over 15 amino acids. The V end was cut by 5 bases, the J end by 2 bases, with 15 bases between. Germline loops: CDR1 MNHEY, CDR2 SVGAGI. The DNA for the CDR3 is TGTGCCAGCAGTCAAATACGGACCCAACAAGAGACCCAGTACTTC. Amino acid sequence: CASSQIRTQQETQYF.

Only one count was recorded for this clone. The chain links TRBV10-3 to TRBJ2-3, with 11 bases that match TRBD1. The CDR3 is 14 amino acids. From germline, CDR1 is ENHRY and CDR2 SYGVKD. With V trimmed by 8 bases and J by 5 bases, 6 bases remained unmatched. The CDR3 DNA is TGTGCCATCGGCGGGACAGGGGGTCAAGATACGCAGTATTTT. This translates into CAIGGTGGQDTQYF.

Only one count was recorded for this clone. The chain joins TRBV4-3 to TRBJ1-6; D is unclear. CDR3 length: 14 residues. V was cut by 6 bases and J by 7 bases, with 13 bases left in between. Germline V CDR1 and CDR2: LGHNA, YSLEER. CDR3 in amino acids: CASSLEVRNSPLHF. CDR3 nucleotide sequence: TGCGCCAGCAGTCTAGAGGTTCGGAATTCACCCCTCCACTTT.

This chain joins TRBV3-1 (or the pseudogene TRBV3-2) and TRBJ2-2, with D maybe TRBD2 (5 bases). Trimming cost V 0 bases and J 6 bases, with 11 bases left between them. Germline V lookup: CDR1 LGHDT, CDR2 YNNKEL (reference sequence). This CDR3 contains 15 residues. Here the CDR3 reads CASSQEKLGPGELFF. The CDR3 region has the DNA TGTGCCAGCAGCCAAGAAAAACTAGGCCCCGGGGAGCTGTTTTTT.

This rearrangement joins TRBV7-9 to TRBJ2-7; 7 nucleotides agree with TRBD1. Trimming at V came to 5 bases and at J to 3 bases, leaving 7 bases not matched to a gene. This CDR3 comprises 14 residues. Germline lookup yields CDR1 SEHNR and CDR2 FQNEAQ (reference sequence). The CDR3 region has the DNA TGTGCCAGCAGCGAACGGGACAGTGGCTACGAGCAGTACTTC. Translation: CASSERDSGYEQYF.

The CDR3 DNA is TGTGCCAGCAGTCGGACTAGCGCGGCTACGGAGACCCAGTACTTC. This sequence encodes CASSRTSAATETQYF. The chain employs TRBV7-9 and TRBJ2-5, with TRBD2 identical over 9 bases. With V trimmed by 6 bases and J by 5 bases, 10 bases remained unmatched. The CDR3 has 15 amino acids. Germline-derived CDR1 and CDR2 are SEHNR and FQNEAQ (reference sequence).

The J gene is TRBJ2-7, the V gene TRBV27; 9 nucleotides line up with TRBD1. Germline V CDR1 and CDR2: MNHEY, SMNVEV (reference sequence). V was clipped by 6 bases and J by 3 bases; unmatched bases: 9. The CDR3 runs 15 residues. CDR3 in DNA: TGTGCCAGCAGCCTTCCGGGACAGGGAAACTACGAGCAGTACTTC. Its translation: CASSLPGQGNYEQYF.

The chain joins TRBV7-2 to TRBJ2-7, with D perhaps given as TRBD1 or TRBD2 (5 bases each). The ends were cut back, 5 bases at V and 6 bases at J, with 14 bases in the middle. This CDR3 comprises 13 residues. Germline CDR1 SGHTA, CDR2 FQGNSA. CDR3 nucleotides: TGTGCCAGCAGCCAGGGACCTGTCGGCGAGCAGTACTTC. Encoded protein: CASSQGPVGEQYF.

This rearrangement joins TRBV6-4 to TRBJ2-1, with 10 bases lining up with TRBD2. Per the germline V gene, CDR1 is MRHNA and CDR2 is SNTAGT. Trimming took 7 bases from V and 3 from J; bases not matched to a gene: 6. This CDR3 is built from 15 residues. The CDR3 DNA reads TGTGCCAGCAAAAGGACTAGCGGAGACTACAATGAGCAGTTCTTC. It translates to CASKRTSGDYNEQFF.

This chain joins TRBV18 and TRBJ2-2, with no clear D. Between the trimmed V and J ends, which lost 2 bases and 6 bases, there was a span of 7 bases. Looked up from germline, CDR1 is KGHSH and CDR2 is LQKENI. The CDR3 is 13 amino acids. CDR3 nucleotide sequence: TGTGCCAGCTCACCAGTTAGTCCCGGGGAGCTGTTTTTT. It is translated as CASSPVSPGELFF.

This chain connects TRBV5-1 to TRBJ2-6; D may be TRBD1 (6 bases). The CDR3 extends over 15 amino acids. V dropped 4 bases and J dropped 0 bases, with 8 bases sitting between them. The germline CDR1 and CDR2 sequences are SGHRS and YFSETQ. CDR3 sequence (DNA): TGCGCCAGCAGCGAAGGGGGCTCTGGGGCCAACGTCCTGACTTTC. Translating gives CASSEGGSGANVLTF. Based on the CDR3 plus reference TRBV5-1 and TRBJ2-6, the full variable domain is KAGVTQTPRYLIKTRGQQVTLSCSPISGHRSVSWYQQTPGQGLQFLFEYFSETQRNKGNFPGRFSGRQFSNSRSEMNVSTLELGDSALYLCASSEGGSGANVLTFGAGSRLTVL.

The V gene is TRBV5-4, the J gene TRBJ2-7, with D possibly matching TRBD1 (5 bases). CDR1 and CDR2 (germline): SGHNT, YYREEE (reference sequence). This CDR3 is built from 14 residues. The V and J ends lost 0 bases and 2 bases respectively, with 9 bases between them. CDR3: CASSLGQITYEQYF. The CDR3 DNA reads as TGTGCCAGCAGCTTGGGACAGATTACCTACGAGCAGTACTTC.

The rearrangement joins TRBV28 to TRBJ2-3; no definite D call. The CDR3 consists of 15 residues. Germline values: CDR1 MDHEN, CDR2 SYDVKM. Trimming stripped 5 bases from V and 3 bases from J, with 15 bases between. The CDR3 sequence is CASSLNGAGTDTQYF. The CDR3 DNA reads TGTGCCAGCAGTCTAAACGGTGCTGGAACAGATACGCAGTATTTT.

V is TRBV4-2 and J is TRBJ1-4; tentative D call: TRBD1 (5 bases). Germline assignment: CDR1 LGHNA and CDR2 YNFKEQ. The CDR3 consists of 16 residues. V dropped 0 bases and J dropped 1 base, with 9 bases sitting between them. CDR3 amino acids: CASSQEQGGTNEKLFF. CDR3 nucleotide sequence: TGTGCCAGCAGCCAAGAGCAGGGTGGAACTAATGAAAAACTGTTTTTT.

This clone has more than one count but fewer than ten. The chain couples TRBV7-2 to TRBJ2-3; TRBD2 agrees at 11 bases. V gave up 3 bases and J gave up 3 bases; unmatched junction bases: 5. Germline V gene data show CDR1 as SGHTA and CDR2 as FQGNSA. The CDR3 runs to 16 residues. CDR3 amino acids: CASSFDASGGTDTQYF. The CDR3 DNA reads TGTGCCAGCAGCTTTGATGCTAGCGGGGGGACAGATACGCAGTATTTT.

J is TRBJ1-3 and V is TRBV5-1, with TRBD1 matching over 9 bases. The J segment lost 0 bases and the V segment lost 3 bases, leaving 4 bases of the junction unmatched. The CDR3 sequence is 16 residues long. Looked up from germline, CDR1 is SGHRS and CDR2 is YFSETQ. DNA of the CDR3: TGCGCCAGCAGCTGGACAGGGGCTGACTCTGGAAACACCATATATTTT. Its translation: CASSWTGADSGNTIYF. Variable domain in full (rest from reference TRBV5-1 and TRBJ1-3): KAGVTQTPRYLIKTRGQQVTLSCSPISGHRSVSWYQQTPGQGLQFLFEYFSETQRNKGNFPGRFSGRQFSNSRSEMNVSTLELGDSALYLCASSWTGADSGNTIYFGEGSWLTVV.

The chain carries TRBV28 and TRBJ2-1; D is uncertain. V shed 6 bases and J shed 2 bases, with 8 bases lying between them. Germline values: CDR1 MDHEN, CDR2 SYDVKM. The CDR3 has 13 residues. The CDR3 reads CASSPAAYNEQFF. In DNA form, the CDR3 reads TGTGCCAGCAGCCCTGCTGCCTACAATGAGCAGTTCTTC. The full variable domain, completed using reference TRBV28 and TRBJ2-1, is DVKVTQSSRYLVKRTGEKVFLECVQDMDHENMFWYRQDPGLGLRLIYFSYDVKMKEKGDIPEGYSVSREKKERFSLILESASTNQTSMYLCASSPAAYNEQFFGPGTRLTVL.

The chain combines TRBV28 with TRBJ2-7; D remains ambiguous. The CDR3 contains 12 residues. V gave up 5 bases and J gave up 2 bases, with 7 bases separating them. Germline V gene data show CDR1 as MDHEN and CDR2 as SYDVKM. CDR3 amino acids: CASSPSTYEQYF. The CDR3 DNA reads as TGTGCCAGCAGTCCATCGACCTACGAGCAGTACTTC.

In its sample, this clone was seen once. The chain combines TRBV6-5 with TRBJ2-7; D call uncertain. Germline V gives CDR1 MNHEY, CDR2 SVGAGI. V was shortened by 6 bases and J by 8 bases, with 11 bases between the two germline ends. This CDR3 is 11 amino acids long. CDR3 amino acids: CASSHGPQQYF. CDR3 in DNA: TGTGCCAGCAGCCACGGCCCTCAGCAGTACTTC.

The chain uses TRBV2 and TRBJ2-7; D is uncertain. V was shortened by 1 base and J by 12 bases, with 10 bases between the two germline ends. Germline loops: CDR1 SNHLY, CDR2 FYNNEI. The CDR3 is made up of 11 amino acids. In DNA form, the CDR3 reads TGTGCCAGCAGTGAAGATCTGTCACGGTACTTC. Encoded protein: CASSEDLSRYF.

This rearrangement joins TRBV7-9 to TRBJ2-2; TRBD2 matches 9 bases. V gave up 7 bases and J gave up 4 bases; unmatched junction bases: 7. The germline CDR1 and CDR2 sequences are SEHNR and FQNEAQ (reference sequence). The CDR3 length is 15 residues. The CDR3 coding sequence is TGTGCCAGCAACCACCTGACTAGCGGCACCGGGGAGCTGTTTTTT. It encodes CASNHLTSGTGELFF.

The chain carries TRBV18 and TRBJ1-2; D gene uncertain. The CDR3 is 15 amino acids. The germline gives CDR1 KGHSH, CDR2 LQKENI. V gave up 6 bases and J gave up 4 bases, with 18 bases separating them. The CDR3 DNA reads as TGTGCCAGCTCCTCCGACTCGGGGAATGGCTATGGCTACACCTTC. Residues: CASSSDSGNGYGYTF.

This chain connects TRBV6-6 to TRBJ2-5; TRBD2 agrees at 10 bases. Per germline, CDR1 MNHNY and CDR2 SVGAGI (reference sequence). V lost 7 bases, J lost 5 bases, and 4 bases stayed unmatched. The length of the CDR3 is 13 residues. The CDR3 bases are TGTGCCAGCATCCTAGCGGGAGCGGAGACCCAGTACTTC. Its protein product is CASILAGAETQYF.